This T cell receptor beta chain was captured by sequencing in a study of blood T cells in healthy people across ages. Findings of the study overall: The study regarded diversity estimates from one million T cells as underestimates.

Remarks on this clonotype: Its antigen is currently unknown.

Healthy Caucasian individuals from Russia aged 6 to 90 were enrolled as donors. Primers used in a second PCR of roughly 6 to 12 cycles were a sample-barcoded 5' primer and a J-beta primer mix. Via MiXCR, TCRdb re-called the 5' RACE reads, giving one row per CDR3 protein. The table records 550,000 to 750,000 distinct CDR3 sequences, under 25% of them present only once. Germline V lookup: CDR1 MDHEN, CDR2 SYDVKM. V trimming: 2 bases; J trimming: 5 bases; junction bases outside the gene matches: 11. The CDR3 has 16 residues. J is TRBJ2-5 and V is TRBV28; TRBD2 matches at 7 bases. Source material: blood. The TCR was taken from a man between 65 and 80 years old in good health. Here the CDR3 reads CASSLNSGKGKETQYF. CDR3 sequence (DNA): TGTGCCAGCAGTTTAAACAGCGGGAAAGGGAAGGAGACCCAGTACTTC.